The 14 T cell receptor beta chains below come from one sample, sequenced in a study of blood T cell repertoires in COVID-19. Clones were sequenced by immunoSEQ multiplex PCR, and TCRdb holds only the in-frame ones, with some missing. The sample lists 470,000 or so clones, approximately 85% occurring once. The specimen was peripheral blood. The receptors come from a human donor in a cohort sampled during active COVID-19.

The chain links TRBV19 to TRBJ2-7; D perhaps matches TRBD1 (6 bases). The CDR3 sequence is 14 residues long. V lost 6 bases, J lost 0 bases, and 12 bases lay in between. Germline CDR1 LNHDA, CDR2 SQIVND (reference sequence). The CDR3 nucleotides are TGTGCCAGTAGCCGGGACACCGACTCCTACGAGCAGTACTTC. Protein product: CASSRDTDSYEQYF.

V is TRBV20-1 and J is TRBJ1-4; TRBD1 aligns across 7 bases. Germline loops: CDR1 DFQATT, CDR2 SNEGSKA (reference sequence). CDR3 size: 17 residues. V shed 3 bases, J shed 5 bases, and the junction held 15 bases outside the gene matches. As DNA, the CDR3 is TGCAGTGCTAGTCTGGGGGCAGGGGGATCTCTGAATGAAAAACTGTTTTTT. Translating it yields CSASLGAGGSLNEKLFF.

V gene TRBV3-1 (or the pseudogene TRBV3-2) combines with J gene TRBJ1-5; D ambiguous. Germline values: CDR1 LGHDT, CDR2 YNNKEL (reference sequence). With 3 bases removed from V and 7 bases from J, the gap between germline ends came to 13 bases. The CDR3 contains 14 residues. The DNA for the CDR3 is TGTGCCAGCAGCCATAGAGTCCTGCGGCAGCCCCAGCATTTT. It encodes CASSHRVLRQPQHF.

The chain links TRBV27 to TRBJ1-4, with 7 bases identical to TRBD1. The length of the CDR3 is 15 residues. The germline gives CDR1 MNHEY, CDR2 SMNVEV (reference sequence). V lost 8 bases to trimming and J lost 5 bases; unmatched junction nucleotides: 11. CDR3 sequence (DNA): TGTGCCAGCTCCGGGACGGGGACAGCAAATGAAAAACTGTTTTTT. This sequence encodes CASSGTGTANEKLFF.

V and J are TRBV5-6 and TRBJ2-7; 9 bases align to TRBD2. V gave up 5 bases and J gave up 5 bases; unmatched junction bases: 14. The germline V gene encodes CDR1 SGHDT and CDR2 YYEEEE. The CDR3 is 16 residues long. The CDR3 DNA is TGTGCCAGCAGTCCAGGACAGGCGGGAGGGCCCCACGAGCAGTACTTC. Its protein is CASSPGQAGGPHEQYF.

The chain is built from TRBV28 and TRBJ1-2; 7 nucleotides line up with TRBD1. The CDR3 is 14 amino acids. From germline, CDR1 is MDHEN and CDR2 SYDVKM. V lost 5 bases to trimming and J lost 5 bases; unmatched junction nucleotides: 8. CDR3 amino acids: CASSLRDRVYGYTF. The CDR3 DNA reads TGTGCCAGCAGTCTCCGCGACAGGGTATATGGCTACACCTTC.

The V call is TRBV28, the J call TRBJ2-1, with 9 positions matching TRBD1. In germline, CDR1 is MDHEN, CDR2 SYDVKM. J lost 4 bases, V lost 4 bases, and 5 bases had no gene match. The length of the CDR3 is 15 residues. CDR3 bases: TGTGCCAGCAGTTCCTCCGGGACAGGGTACAATGAGCAGTTCTTC. Translation: CASSSSGTGYNEQFF.

The chain recombines TRBV25-1 with TRBJ2-3; D may be TRBD1 (5 bases). V lost 5 bases and J lost 3, with 18 bases in between. The germline V gene encodes CDR1 MGHDK and CDR2 SYGVNS. This CDR3 is built from 16 residues. CDR3 in DNA: TGTGCCAGCAGTCCTTCATCTGGGGCTAAGACAGATACGCAGTATTTT. Residues: CASSPSSGAKTDTQYF.

As for this clone: Other DNA sequences of this sample code for an identical CDR3. The chain has TRBV5-1 and TRBJ2-5; 8 nucleotides agree with TRBD2. This CDR3 has 15 residues. V lost 0 bases, J lost 1 base, and 2 bases stayed unmatched. Germline loops: CDR1 SGHRS, CDR2 YFSETQ. CDR3 in amino acids: CASSLGTSGQETQYF. In nucleotides, the CDR3 is TGCGCCAGCAGCTTGGGAACTAGCGGCCAAGAGACCCAGTACTTC. The complete variable domain, with remaining parts taken from reference TRBV5-1 and TRBJ2-5, reads KAGVTQTPRYLIKTRGQQVTLSCSPISGHRSVSWYQQTPGQGLQFLFEYFSETQRNKGNFPGRFSGRQFSNSRSEMNVSTLELGDSALYLCASSLGTSGQETQYFGPGTRLLVL.

The gene calls are TRBV14 and TRBJ1-5; D is unresolved. This CDR3 is built from 13 residues. The V end was cut by 2 bases, the J end by 9 bases, with 11 bases between. Germline assignment: CDR1 SGHDN and CDR2 FVKESK. As DNA, the CDR3 is TGTGCCAGCAGCCAAACTAATGCATGGCCCCAGCATTTT. Translated, it gives CASSQTNAWPQHF.

The J gene is TRBJ2-7, the V gene TRBV28, with D maybe TRBD1 (6 bases). The length of the CDR3 is 13 residues. Trimming took 7 bases from V and 3 from J, leaving 13 bases between them. CDR1 is MDHEN, CDR2 SYDVKM, per germline. CDR3 residues: CASKLGQLYEQYF. In nucleotides, the CDR3 is TGTGCCAGCAAACTGGGACAACTCTACGAGCAGTACTTC.

The rearrangement uses TRBV7-5 and TRBJ2-1; the DNA was not compared with TRBD2, the D call given in the table. TRBV7-5 is an annotated pseudogene. CDR3 length: 15 amino acids. The CDR3 nucleotides are TGTGCCAGTAAACCCCCTCAGCGGACCTTCGATGAGCAGTTCTTC. Translated, it gives CASKPPQRTFDEQFF.

This rearrangement joins TRBV11-2 to TRBJ2-1; perhaps TRBD2 as D (6 bases). Trimming pared 5 bases from V and 7 bases from J, leaving 24 bases between. This CDR3 region has 17 residues. CDR1 is SGHAT, CDR2 FQNNGV, per germline. The CDR3 reads CASSGVAGRLPENEQFF. As DNA, the CDR3 is TGTGCCAGCAGCGGAGTCGCTGGGAGGCTTCCAGAGAATGAGCAGTTCTTC.

The chain is built from TRBV7-9 and TRBJ2-7; 12 positions agree with TRBD1. Germline CDR1 SEHNR, CDR2 FQNEAQ (reference sequence). This CDR3 comprises 17 residues. Trimming cost V 5 bases and J 4 bases; bases outside gene matches: 12. In DNA form, the CDR3 reads TGTGCCAGCAGCCGTGGGACAGGGGGCAGCGGTCCTTACGAGCAGTACTTC. The encoded protein is CASSRGTGGSGPYEQYF.